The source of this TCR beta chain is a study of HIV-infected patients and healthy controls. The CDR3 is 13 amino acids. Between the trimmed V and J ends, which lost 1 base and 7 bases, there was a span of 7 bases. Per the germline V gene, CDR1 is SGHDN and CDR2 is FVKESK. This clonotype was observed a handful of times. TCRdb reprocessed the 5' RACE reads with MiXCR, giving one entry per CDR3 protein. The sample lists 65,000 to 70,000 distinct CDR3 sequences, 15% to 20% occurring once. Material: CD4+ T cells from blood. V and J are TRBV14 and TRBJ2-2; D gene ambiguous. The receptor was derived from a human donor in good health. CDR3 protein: CASSQGLNGELFF. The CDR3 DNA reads TGTGCCAGCAGCCAAGGTCTGAACGGGGAGCTGTTTTTT.